This T cell receptor beta chain came from a study of early T cells in non-severe SARS-CoV-2 infection. Study at large: Sequencing of bulk RNA from unsorted whole blood was done, without chain pairing.

Separate cDNA molecules each had unique molecular identifiers attached to them. MiXCR was run by TCRdb on the 5' RACE reads, yielding one entry per CDR3 protein. The sample holds 25,000 to 30,000 distinct CDR3 sequences, about 4.2% seen once. From germline, CDR1 is SQVTM and CDR2 ANQGSEA. Trimming took 5 bases from V and 2 from J; bases not matched to a gene: 8. This CDR3 is 14 amino acids long. This clonotype has ten or more counts. The sequence came from an adult who was a healthcare worker with PCR-confirmed SARS-CoV-2 infection or an uninfected control (not recorded which). Sequenced material: whole blood. This sequence joins TRBV29-1 and TRBJ2-5; 7 bases agree with TRBD2. CDR3 amino acids: CSVKRDSGQETQYF. DNA of the CDR3: TGCAGCGTTAAGCGGGACTCCGGACAAGAGACCCAGTACTTC.